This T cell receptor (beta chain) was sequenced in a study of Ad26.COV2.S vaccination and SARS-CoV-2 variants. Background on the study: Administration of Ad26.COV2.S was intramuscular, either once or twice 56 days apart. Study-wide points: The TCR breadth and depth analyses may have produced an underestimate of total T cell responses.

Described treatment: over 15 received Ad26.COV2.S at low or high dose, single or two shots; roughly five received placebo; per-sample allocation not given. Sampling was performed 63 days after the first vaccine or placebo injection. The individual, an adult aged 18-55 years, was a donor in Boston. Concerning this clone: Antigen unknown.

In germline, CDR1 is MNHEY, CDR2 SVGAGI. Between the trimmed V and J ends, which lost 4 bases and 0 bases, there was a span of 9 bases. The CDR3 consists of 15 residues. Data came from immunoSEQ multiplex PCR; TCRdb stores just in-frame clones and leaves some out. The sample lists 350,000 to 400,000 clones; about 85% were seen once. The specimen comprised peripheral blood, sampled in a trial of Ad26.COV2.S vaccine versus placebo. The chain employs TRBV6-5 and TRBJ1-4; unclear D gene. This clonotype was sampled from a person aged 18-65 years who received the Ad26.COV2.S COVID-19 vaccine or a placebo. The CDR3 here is CASSFAGSTNEKLFF. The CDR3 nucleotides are TGTGCCAGCAGTTTTGCGGGCTCAACTAATGAAAAACTGTTTTTT.